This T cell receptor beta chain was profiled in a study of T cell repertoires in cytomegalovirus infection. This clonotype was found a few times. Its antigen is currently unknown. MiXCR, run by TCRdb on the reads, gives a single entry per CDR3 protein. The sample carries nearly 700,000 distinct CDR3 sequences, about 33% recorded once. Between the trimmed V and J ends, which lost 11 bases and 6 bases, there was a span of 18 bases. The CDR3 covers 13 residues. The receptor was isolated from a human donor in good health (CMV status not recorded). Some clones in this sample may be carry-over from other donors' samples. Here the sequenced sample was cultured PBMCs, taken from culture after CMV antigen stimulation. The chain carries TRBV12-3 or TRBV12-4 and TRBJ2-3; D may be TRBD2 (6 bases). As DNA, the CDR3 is TGTGCCGTGGGGCGGGGTGGGGCGGATACGCAGTATTTT. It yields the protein CAVGRGGADTQYF.